This TCR beta chain was identified in a study of cytomegalovirus exposure and HLA in healthy donors. This CDR3 is 12 amino acids long. Germline V gene sequence: CDR1 SGHAT, CDR2 FQNNGV. Between the trimmed V and J ends, which lost 5 bases and 5 bases, there was a span of 9 bases. The PCR was carried out with 60 Vbeta primers and 13 Jbeta primers. Sequencing used immunoSEQ multiplex PCR; TCRdb keeps in-frame clones, though not all of them. The sample has roughly 200,000 clones, roughly 90% seen once. The sequenced sample was PBMCs. The TCR was taken from a woman aged 18-29 years in good health and CMV-seronegative. The gene calls are TRBV11-2 and TRBJ1-1, with TRBD1 as a possible D gene (6 bases). The DNA of the CDR3 is TGTGCCAGCAGCCAAAGGGGGACTGAAGCTTTCTTT. Its translation: CASSQRGTEAFF.